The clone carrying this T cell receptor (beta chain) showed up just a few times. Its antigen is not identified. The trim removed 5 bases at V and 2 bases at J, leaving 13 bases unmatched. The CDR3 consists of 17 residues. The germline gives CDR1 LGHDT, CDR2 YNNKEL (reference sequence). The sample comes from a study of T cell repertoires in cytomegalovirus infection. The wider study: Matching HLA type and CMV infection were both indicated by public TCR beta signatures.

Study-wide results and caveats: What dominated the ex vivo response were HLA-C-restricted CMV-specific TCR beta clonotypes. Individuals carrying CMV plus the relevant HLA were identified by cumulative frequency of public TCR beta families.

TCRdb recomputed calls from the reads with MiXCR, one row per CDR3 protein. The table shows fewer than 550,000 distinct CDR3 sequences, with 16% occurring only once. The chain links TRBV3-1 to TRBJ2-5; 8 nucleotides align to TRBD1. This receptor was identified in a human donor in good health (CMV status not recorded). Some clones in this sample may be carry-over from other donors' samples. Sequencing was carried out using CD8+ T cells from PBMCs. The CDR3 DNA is TGTGCCAGCAGCAACCAATACCAGGGGGCGCGGCAAGAGACCCAGTACTTC. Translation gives CASSNQYQGARQETQYF.